This T cell receptor beta chain comes out of a study of shared clonotypes between healthy human individuals. The assay was immunoSEQ multiplex PCR, and TCRdb's table has in-frame clones only and misses some. The table includes roughly 890,000 clones, almost 95% detected once. CDR3 length: 15 amino acids. The germline gives CDR1 SGHDN, CDR2 FVKESK. Unmatched junction bases numbered 7, after V lost 4 bases and J lost 2 bases. CD45RO-negative, CCR7-selected cells formed the naive CD8 fraction, which excluded terminally differentiated effector memory CD45RA+ cells. The source material was naive CD8+ T cells sorted from blood. The sequence was obtained from a man under 40 in good health. The genes are TRBV14 and TRBJ2-7, with 8 bases lining up with TRBD2. The CDR3: CASSPGREDAYEQYF. Here the CDR3 DNA reads TGTGCCAGCAGCCCAGGGCGGGAGGACGCCTACGAGCAGTACTTC.